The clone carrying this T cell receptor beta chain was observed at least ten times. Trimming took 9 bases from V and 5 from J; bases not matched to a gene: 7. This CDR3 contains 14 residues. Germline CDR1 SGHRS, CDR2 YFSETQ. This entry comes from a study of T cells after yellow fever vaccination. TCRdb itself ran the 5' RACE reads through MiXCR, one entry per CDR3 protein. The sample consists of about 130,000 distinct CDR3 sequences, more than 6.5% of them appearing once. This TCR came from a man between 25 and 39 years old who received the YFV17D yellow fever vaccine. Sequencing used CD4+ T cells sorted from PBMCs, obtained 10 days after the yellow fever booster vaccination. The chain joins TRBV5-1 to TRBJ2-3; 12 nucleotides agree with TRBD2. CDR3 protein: CATRTSGTIDTQYF. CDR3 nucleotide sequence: TGCGCCACCCGGACTAGCGGGACAATAGATACGCAGTATTTT. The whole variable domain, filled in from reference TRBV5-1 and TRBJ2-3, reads KAGVTQTPRYLIKTRGQQVTLSCSPISGHRSVSWYQQTPGQGLQFLFEYFSETQRNKGNFPGRFSGRQFSNSRSEMNVSTLELGDSALYLCATRTSGTIDTQYFGPGTRLTVL.